These T cell receptor beta chains were read from a single sample in a study of blood T cells in healthy people across ages. TCRdb redid the calling of the 5' RACE reads with MiXCR, one entry per CDR3 protein. Among 1.5 million to 2 million distinct CDR3 sequences listed, roughly two fifths were seen once. Sequenced material: blood. All receptors come from a human donor in good health. Both conserved end residues are part of each CDR3. D genes are given only for firm matches. Clone size is given for some rows only: seen once, a few or many times, or a class if the clone is expanded.

TRBJ2-1 TRBV4-3 few - CASSQEPKPGSHNEQFF TGCGCCAGCAGCCAAGAACCCAAGCCGGGCAGTCACAATGAGCAGTTCTTC
TRBJ2-7 TRBV20-1 many - CSASAGTYEQYF TGCAGTGCTTCCGCCGGGACCTACGAGCAGTACTTC
TRBJ1-1 TRBV9 few - CASSVAAQGTNTEAFF TGTGCCAGCAGCGTAGCGGCTCAGGGGACGAACACTGAAGCTTTCTTT
TRBJ2-5 TRBV29-1 - TRBD2 CSVRLLADKETQYF TGCAGCGTCCGATTACTAGCGGACAAAGAGACCCAGTACTTC
TRBJ1-4 TRBV10-3 - - CAISESTDEKLFF TGTGCCATCAGTGAGTCGACGGACGAAAAACTGTTTTTT
TRBJ2-2 TRBV2 - TRBD2 CASIATTSGSGELFF TGTGCCAGCATCGCTACGACTAGCGGCTCCGGGGAGCTGTTTTTT
TRBJ2-7 TRBV7-2 - - CASSKETSREQYF TGTGCCAGCAGCAAAGAGACTAGTCGCGAGCAGTACTTC
TRBJ1-2 TRBV4-3 - - CASSQSDRSYGYTF TGCGCCAGCAGCCAATCAGACAGGAGCTATGGCTACACCTTC
TRBJ2-1 TRBV28 few - CASSFSWAGYEQFF TGTGCCAGCAGTTTCTCATGGGCAGGGTATGAGCAGTTCTTC
TRBJ1-1 TRBV2 - - CASRDRGLSFF TGTGCCAGCAGGGACCGGGGGTTGTCTTTCTTT
TRBJ2-1 TRBV20-1 - - CSARDGGSHEQFF TGCAGTGCTAGAGATGGGGGGAGTCATGAGCAGTTCTTC
TRBJ2-1 TRBV7-2 few TRBD2 CASSLVAGGLDEQFF TGTGCCAGCAGCTTAGTAGCGGGGGGGCTCGATGAGCAGTTCTTC
TRBJ2-5 TRBV7-8 few TRBD2 CASSSSGGAVGETQYF TGTGCCAGCAGCTCAAGCGGGGGGGCCGTGGGAGAGACCCAGTACTTC
TRBJ2-1 TRBV2 - TRBD2 CASSELRTSGGSTFF TGTGCCAGCAGTGAACTTCGGACTAGCGGGGGGTCAACGTTCTTC
TRBJ2-6 TRBV5-1 - - CASSQDGTSGANVLTF TGCGCCAGCAGTCAGGATGGTACGTCTGGGGCCAACGTCCTGACTTTC
TRBJ2-1 TRBV18 few - CASSPALGGFKDEQFF TGTGCCAGCTCACCGGCTTTAGGTGGGTTTAAGGATGAGCAGTTCTTC
TRBJ1-2 TRBV12-3/TRBV12-4 few TRBD1 CASAGQTTFMANNYGYTF TGTGCCAGTGCGGGACAGACCACGTTTATGGCCAATAACTATGGCTACACCTTC
TRBJ2-5 TRBV3-1 few TRBD2 CASSQVEGGGPQETQYF TGTGCCAGCAGCCAAGTAGAGGGCGGGGGACCACAAGAGACCCAGTACTTC
TRBJ2-7 TRBV29-1 few - CSVEGENSYEQYF TGCAGCGTTGAGGGGGAAAACTCCTACGAGCAGTACTTC
TRBJ2-3 TRBV29-1 - - CSVVEAFPLRRQYF TGCAGCGTTGTTGAAGCCTTCCCCCTACGTCGGCAGTATTTT
TRBJ2-5 TRBV2 few TRBD1 CASSEALRGQQETQYF TGTGCCAGCAGTGAAGCGTTGAGGGGACAGCAGGAGACCCAGTACTTC
TRBJ2-7 TRBV28 - - CASSTTGEPRLEQYF TGTGCCAGCAGTACCACGGGGGAACCTCGCTTAGAGCAGTACTTC
TRBJ2-1 TRBV29-1 - TRBD2 CSVEGLAGGPSYNKQFF TGCAGCGTTGAAGGACTAGCGGGGGGGCCCTCCTACAATAAGCAGTTCTTC
TRBJ2-1 TRBV12-3/TRBV12-4 few TRBD1 CASNRDRVNEQFF TGTGCCAGCAACCGGGACAGGGTAAATGAGCAGTTCTTC
TRBJ1-2 TRBV4-1 few - CASSQVLGGNYGYTF TGCGCCAGCAGCCAAGTGCTGGGGGGAAACTATGGCTACACCTTC
TRBJ2-5 TRBV5-1 many - CASSTGLQETQYF TGTGCCAGCAGCACAGGACTCCAAGAGACCCAGTACTTC
TRBJ2-7 TRBV28 few TRBD1 CASSPPGTGEYYEQYF TGTGCCAGCAGTCCCCCTGGGACAGGGGAGTACTACGAGCAGTACTTC
TRBJ1-4 TRBV9 - - CASSVEGRRGNEKLFF TGTGCCAGCAGCGTTGAGGGAAGGCGGGGTAATGAAAAACTGTTTTTT
TRBJ2-3 TRBV20-1 few - CSASLLLADTQYF TGCAGTGCTAGCCTCCTTTTGGCAGATACGCAGTATTTT
TRBJ2-1 TRBV12-3/TRBV12-4 few TRBD1 CASSPDRGLDNEQFF TGTGCCAGCAGTCCCGACAGGGGGCTGGACAATGAGCAGTTCTTC
TRBJ1-4 TRBV7-9 - TRBD1 CASSPTGEVEKLFF TGTGCCAGCAGCCCCACAGGGGAGGTTGAAAAACTGTTTTTT
TRBJ2-5 TRBV6-2/TRBV6-3 - - CAGSYSRQETQYF TGTGCCGGCAGTTACTCAAGGCAAGAGACCCAGTACTTC
TRBJ2-3 TRBV7-2 many - CASSLVLSDTQYF TGTGCCAGCAGCTTAGTATTGTCGGATACGCAGTATTTT
TRBJ2-7 TRBV28 - - CASRSGGPYEQYF TGTGCCAGTAGGTCCGGGGGCCCCTACGAGCAGTACTTC
TRBJ2-4 TRBV24-1 - TRBD2 CATSVERGGSLNEQYF TGTGCCACCAGTGTCGAGCGGGGGGGCTCCCTTAATGAGCAGTACTTC
TRBJ2-1 TRBV9 - TRBD2 CASSVGGLVLDEQFF TGTGCCAGCAGCGTTGGCGGACTAGTTCTCGATGAGCAGTTCTTC
TRBJ2-1 TRBV11-2 few TRBD1 CASSPRTGNFYNEQFF TGTGCCAGCAGCCCGCGGACAGGGAATTTCTACAATGAGCAGTTCTTC
TRBJ1-2 TRBV29-1 - - CSVGDIYDYGYTF TGCAGCGTTGGAGACATTTACGACTATGGCTACACCTTC
TRBJ2-7 TRBV20-1 - TRBD2 CSARRMGTSDYEQYF TGCAGTGCTAGGCGGATGGGGACTAGCGACTACGAGCAGTACTTC
TRBJ2-7 TRBV20-1 - - CSARNGYSLEQYF TGCAGTGCTAGAAACGGGTACTCCCTCGAGCAGTACTTC
TRBJ2-1 TRBV3-1 - - CASSQLWPEASNEQFF TGTGCCAGCAGCCAGTTGTGGCCCGAGGCTTCCAATGAGCAGTTCTTC
TRBJ2-1 TRBV24-1 - - CATSDSDQKEFF TGTGCCACCAGTGACTCGGACCAGAAGGAGTTCTTC
TRBJ2-3 TRBV13 - - CASSTPFQGVGDTQYF TGTGCCAGCAGTACCCCCTTCCAGGGCGTTGGAGATACGCAGTATTTT
TRBJ1-1 TRBV11-3 few - CASSLARWSTEAFF TGTGCCAGCAGCTTAGCACGGTGGAGCACTGAAGCTTTCTTT
TRBJ2-1 TRBV7-7 - TRBD1 CASSLGQGIHNEQFF TGTGCTAGCAGTTTAGGACAGGGGATACACAATGAGCAGTTCTTC
TRBJ2-3 TRBV19 - - CASSTVVDTQYF TGTGCCAGTAGTACTGTAGTTGATACGCAGTATTTT
TRBJ2-3 TRBV7-2 few - CASSLGTNKDTQYF TGTGCCAGCAGCTTAGGGACCAACAAAGATACGCAGTATTTT
TRBJ1-1 TRBV12-3/TRBV12-4 - - CASSPGLRSFF TGTGCCAGCAGTCCAGGGCTGCGGTCTTTCTTT
TRBJ2-4 TRBV9 few - CASSVGRGSYNEQYF TGTGCCAGCAGCGTAGGGAGGGGATCCTACAATGAGCAGTACTTC
TRBJ2-7 TRBV11-3 - TRBD1 CASSSSTGTGSHEQYF TGTGCCAGCAGCTCTTCGACCGGGACAGGGAGTCACGAGCAGTACTTC
TRBJ2-1 TRBV12-3/TRBV12-4 - - CASSLRQAVYNEQFF TGTGCCAGCAGTTTGCGCCAGGCCGTCTACAATGAGCAGTTCTTC
TRBJ1-2 TRBV10-3 - TRBD1 CAISDNYRGGYTF TGTGCCATCAGTGACAATTACAGGGGAGGCTACACCTTC
TRBJ1-2 TRBV7-9 once TRBD1 CATFGQGVLGYGYTF TGTGCCACCTTTGGTCAGGGGGTCTTGGGGTATGGCTACACCTTC